This passage covers 27 T cell receptor beta chains from one sample sequenced in a study of T cell responses to AZD1222 COVID-19 vaccine. TCRdb's table, derived via immunoSEQ multiplex PCR, lists solely in-frame clones and lacks some. The table for this sample gives some 150,000 clones. The sequenced sample consisted of peripheral blood. All receptors derive from an adult in good health.

This rearrangement joins TRBV2 to TRBJ1-2; D remains ambiguous. Germline CDR1 is SNHLY and CDR2 is FYNNEI. This CDR3 spans 14 amino acids. Trimming cost V 5 bases and J 0 bases, with 10 bases left between them. This chain's CDR3 is CASSPGRANYGYTF. The CDR3 DNA follows: TGTGCCAGCAGTCCCGGGCGGGCTAACTATGGCTACACCTTC.

The V call is TRBV19, the J call TRBJ1-5; D is ambiguous. V dropped 3 bases and J dropped 3 bases, with 6 bases sitting between them. The CDR3 is 13 amino acids. CDR1 and CDR2 (germline): LNHDA, SQIVND (reference sequence). The CDR3 protein is CASSIPDNQPQHF. DNA of the CDR3: TGTGCCAGTAGTATTCCCGACAATCAGCCCCAGCATTTT.

The J gene is TRBJ1-1, the V gene TRBV4-2; 8 bases line up with TRBD1. This CDR3 contains 15 residues. Germline CDR1 is LGHNA and CDR2 is YNFKEQ. Germline trimming cut 2 bases from V and 1 base from J; bases unmatched to any gene: 3. The CDR3 DNA follows: TGTGCCAGCAGCCAAAGGACAGGGAAGAACACTGAAGCTTTCTTT. Encoded protein: CASSQRTGKNTEAFF.

This chain connects TRBV30 to TRBJ1-4; a possible D gene is TRBD1 (5 bases). The CDR3 has 17 residues. Trimming shortened V by 5 bases and J by 3 bases, and 22 bases separated the two germline ends. Germline V CDR1 and CDR2: GTSNPN, SVGIG (reference sequence). DNA of the CDR3: TGTGCCTGGGGTTCCGTGGCCCGTGGGGGGGCTAATGAAAAACTGTTTTTT. Protein product: CAWGSVARGGANEKLFF.

The chain combines TRBV28 with TRBJ2-3; 8 positions agree with TRBD2. CDR1 is MDHEN, CDR2 SYDVKM, per germline. Unmatched junction bases numbered 2, after V lost 0 bases and J lost 3 bases. CDR3 size: 15 residues. Here the CDR3 reads CASSLWRGETDTQYF. CDR3 nucleotides: TGTGCCAGCAGTTTATGGCGGGGGGAGACAGATACGCAGTATTTT.

The rearrangement joins TRBV7-3 to TRBJ1-1; the D gene is possibly TRBD1 (6 bases). V was shortened by 1 base and J by 6 bases, with 18 bases between the two germline ends. The CDR3 has 16 amino acids. Germline V CDR1 and CDR2: SGHTA, FQGTGA. DNA of the CDR3: TGTGCCAGCAGCTTAATAGGGGGTCCAGGGCCCCCTGAAGCTTTCTTT. Translated, it gives CASSLIGGPGPPEAFF.

The chain couples TRBV25-1 to TRBJ1-4; D is undetermined. This CDR3 contains 16 residues. Looked up from germline, CDR1 is MGHDK and CDR2 is SYGVNS. The ends were cut back, 8 bases at V and 2 bases at J, with 18 bases in the middle. CDR3 loop: CASGWEPGATNEKLFF. CDR3 in DNA: TGTGCCAGCGGGTGGGAACCGGGAGCGACTAATGAAAAACTGTTTTTT.

The chain recombines TRBV20-1 with TRBJ1-2; D perhaps matches TRBD1 (6 bases). The germline V gene encodes CDR1 DFQATT and CDR2 SNEGSKA (reference sequence). Deletions cut 3 bases from V and 6 bases from J, with 8 bases between. The CDR3 contains 11 residues. CDR3 region: CSASQGNGYTF. In DNA form, the CDR3 reads TGCAGTGCTAGTCAGGGGAATGGCTACACCTTC.

The chain carries TRBV2 and TRBJ1-1; unclear D gene. V gave up 7 bases and J gave up 5 bases, with 14 bases separating them. The CDR3 extends over 13 amino acids. Germline assignment: CDR1 SNHLY and CDR2 FYNNEI. CDR3 sequence reads: CASTEFVETEAFF. The CDR3 nucleotides read TGTGCCAGCACAGAGTTTGTGGAGACTGAAGCTTTCTTT.

The chain links TRBV5-1 to TRBJ1-2; the D gene is possibly TRBD1 (6 bases). Trimming took 6 bases from V and 1 from J, leaving 13 bases between them. Per the germline V gene, CDR1 is SGHRS and CDR2 is YFSETQ. The CDR3 loop spans 14 amino acids. The DNA for the CDR3 is TGCGCCAGCACACCCGGGGGCAGTAACTATGGCTACACCTTC. This sequence encodes CASTPGGSNYGYTF.

This chain uses TRBV5-4 with TRBJ1-4; a weak D match, TRBD1 (5 bases). With 5 bases removed from V and 5 bases from J, the gap between germline ends came to 10 bases. The CDR3 runs 13 residues. The germline V gene encodes CDR1 SGHNT and CDR2 YYREEE (reference sequence). CDR3 DNA: TGTGCCAGCAGTTCGGACACAAATGAAAAACTGTTTTTT. The encoded protein is CASSSDTNEKLFF.

The rearrangement uses TRBV14 and TRBJ2-1; weak D call: TRBD2 (6 bases). The CDR3 covers 16 residues. Germline V gene lookup returns CDR1 SGHDN and CDR2 FVKESK. V lost 0 bases to trimming and J lost 4 bases, with 13 bases between them. The CDR3 is CASSQDWGEVYNEQFF. Written as DNA, the CDR3 is TGTGCCAGCAGCCAAGATTGGGGGGAGGTGTACAATGAGCAGTTCTTC.

The rearrangement joins TRBV2 to TRBJ1-2; 7 positions match TRBD1. The CDR3 has 16 amino acids. The germline V gene has CDR1 SNHLY and CDR2 FYNNEI. Germline trimming cut 3 bases from V and 6 bases from J; bases unmatched to any gene: 13. CDR3 DNA: TGTGCCAGCAGTGACTGGTATGTTCGACAGGGAGATGGCTACACCTTC. Its translation: CASSDWYVRQGDGYTF.

This chain connects TRBV19 to TRBJ1-2; D ambiguous. The ends were cut back, 3 bases at V and 1 base at J, with 12 bases in the middle. Germline CDR1 LNHDA, CDR2 SQIVND (reference sequence). The CDR3 runs 15 residues. The CDR3 nucleotides are TGTGCCAGTAGTATGAGGCCGGACGATAACTATGGCTACACCTTC. Its translation: CASSMRPDDNYGYTF.

This chain connects TRBV7-6 to TRBJ1-1, with 9 nucleotides matching TRBD1. The V segment lost 4 bases and the J segment 0 bases; nucleotides outside the gene matches: 3. The CDR3 is 15 residues long. Germline V gives CDR1 SGHVS, CDR2 FNYEAQ. CDR3 DNA sequence: TGTGCCAGCAGCTCGGGGACAGGGATGAACACTGAAGCTTTCTTT. It specifies CASSSGTGMNTEAFF.

J is TRBJ2-1 and V is TRBV14; D may correspond to TRBD1 or TRBD2 (5 bases each). The CDR3 runs to 15 residues. Germline-derived CDR1 and CDR2 are SGHDN and FVKESK. V was clipped by 4 bases and J by 0 bases, with 10 bases between them. The CDR3 reads CASSRGSNSYNEQFF. The CDR3 bases are TGTGCCAGCAGCCGGGGGAGCAACTCCTACAATGAGCAGTTCTTC.

The chain joins TRBV27 to TRBJ1-5; 10 bases are a match to TRBD1. V lost 5 bases, J lost 6 bases, and 10 bases stayed unmatched. CDR3 size: 16 residues. Germline V gives CDR1 MNHEY, CDR2 SMNVEV (reference sequence). CDR3 nucleotide sequence: TGTGCCAGCAGTACCTCGACAGGGGGCTATGCTCAGCCCCAGCATTTT. Its translation: CASSTSTGGYAQPQHF.

The chain carries TRBV11-1 and TRBJ1-1; no definite D call. The CDR3 contains 14 residues. Trimming stripped 5 bases from V and 5 bases from J, with 15 bases between. Germline-derived CDR1 and CDR2 are SGHAT and FQDESV (reference sequence). This CDR3 reads CASSDTGFGTEAFF. As DNA, the CDR3 is TGTGCCAGCAGCGACACCGGGTTTGGGACTGAAGCTTTCTTT.

The chain employs TRBV15 and TRBJ1-2, with TRBD1 as a possible D gene (5 bases). This CDR3 is 17 amino acids long. Germline lookup yields CDR1 LNHNV and CDR2 YYDKDF (reference sequence). The ends were cut back, 0 bases at V and 0 bases at J, with 14 bases in the middle. CDR3 DNA: TGTGCCACCAGCAGAGAGGCTACAGGTCTTGCTAACTATGGCTACACCTTC. It is translated as CATSREATGLANYGYTF.

The rearrangement uses TRBV28 and TRBJ2-3; TRBD2 agrees at 11 bases. Germline values: CDR1 MDHEN, CDR2 SYDVKM. Trimming at V came to 3 bases and at J to 0 bases, leaving 8 bases not matched to a gene. The CDR3 totals 18 residues. CDR3: CASSFKLAGASSTDTQYF. For the CDR3, the DNA is TGTGCCAGCAGTTTCAAACTAGCGGGGGCTTCTAGCACAGATACGCAGTATTTT. Based on the CDR3 plus reference TRBV28 and TRBJ2-3, the full variable domain is DVKVTQSSRYLVKRTGEKVFLECVQDMDHENMFWYRQDPGLGLRLIYFSYDVKMKEKGDIPEGYSVSREKKERFSLILESASTNQTSMYLCASSFKLAGASSTDTQYFGPGTRLTVL.

The J gene is TRBJ2-1, the V gene TRBV7-2, with D possibly being TRBD2 (5 bases). V lost 4 bases to trimming and J lost 8 bases, with 18 bases between them. The CDR3 consists of 15 residues. Per germline, CDR1 SGHTA and CDR2 FQGNSA. In DNA, the CDR3 is TGTGCCAGCAGCTCTAGCATCGGGATGCCCGATGAGCAGTTCTTC. This sequence encodes CASSSSIGMPDEQFF. The full variable domain, completed using reference TRBV7-2 and TRBJ2-1, is GAGVSQSPSNKVTEKGKDVELRCDPISGHTALYWYRQSLGQGLEFLIYFQGNSAPDKSGLPSDRFSAERTGGSVSTLTIQRTQQEDSAVYLCASSSSIGMPDEQFFGPGTRLTVL.

This chain joins TRBV7-2 and TRBJ1-3, with 7 bases identical to TRBD1. The germline V gene has CDR1 SGHTA and CDR2 FQGNSA. This CDR3 comprises 14 residues. V gave up 4 bases and J gave up 5 bases; unmatched junction bases: 5. CDR3 in amino acids: CASSSGQSRNTIYF. CDR3 DNA: TGTGCCAGCAGCTCGGGACAGAGCCGAAACACCATATATTTT.

V is TRBV6-2 or TRBV6-3 and J is TRBJ2-2, with D unclear. The CDR3 has 15 amino acids. Trimming removed 3 bases from V and 0 bases from J, with 8 bases in between. The germline gives CDR1 MNHEY, CDR2 SVGEGT. CDR3 bases: TGTGCCAGCAGTTATGGGCAGGCGAACACCGGGGAGCTGTTTTTT. It is translated as CASSYGQANTGELFF.

The CDR3 nucleotides read TGTGCCAGCAGCGTCTCCTTAGGGACAGGGGGTCATAGCAATCAGCCCCAGCATTTT. This translates into CASSVSLGTGGHSNQPQHF. This chain links TRBV9 with TRBJ1-5; TRBD1 matches at 11 bases. This CDR3 is built from 19 residues. The V segment lost 2 bases and the J segment 0 bases; nucleotides outside the gene matches: 10. Germline V gene data show CDR1 as SGDLS and CDR2 as YYNGEE.

The V gene is TRBV6-7, the J gene TRBJ2-5; 12 positions match TRBD2. TRBV6-7 is placed among ORFs of uncertain function. The CDR3 is 17 residues long. Germline trimming cut 6 bases from V and 2 bases from J; bases unmatched to any gene: 10. Here the CDR3 reads CASSRRLAGVFQETQYF. Written as DNA, the CDR3 is TGTGCCAGCAGCCGACGACTAGCGGGGGTGTTTCAAGAGACCCAGTACTTC.

V usage is TRBV28 and J usage is TRBJ2-3; D unresolved. The germline CDR1 and CDR2 sequences are MDHEN and SYDVKM. The CDR3 is made up of 15 amino acids. Trimming took off 6 bases at V and 2 bases at J, with 15 bases between the two ends. As DNA, the CDR3 is TGTGCCAGCAGGATAGGTGCTAGTCACACAGATACGCAGTATTTT. Translated, it gives CASRIGASHTDTQYF.

The chain uses TRBV19 and TRBJ1-2; D remains unclear. With 3 bases removed from V and 3 bases from J, the gap between germline ends came to 8 bases. Germline CDR1 is LNHDA and CDR2 is SQIVND (reference sequence). The CDR3 has 13 residues. CDR3 residues: CASSIDPDYGYTF. CDR3 nucleotides: TGTGCCAGTAGTATCGATCCGGACTATGGCTACACCTTC.